This is a list of T cell receptor beta chains from one sample in a study of T cells in Graves' hyperthyroidism and ophthalmopathy. A single record per CDR3 protein comes from TCRdb applying MiXCR to the multiplex PCR reads. The repertoire holds more than 550,000 distinct CDR3 sequences, with 18% as singletons. Sequenced material: blood. All receptors come from a woman aged 45 to 65 with Graves' hyperthyroidism that later progressed to Graves' ophthalmopathy. Each CDR3 is given with its conserved first and last residue. D genes are given only for firm matches. Size is stated for part of the rows, as once, few or many counts, or as a class when the clone is expanded.

v_gene: TRBV7-2
j_gene: TRBJ1-3
abundance: many
d_gene: NA
CDR3aa: CASNPGISGNTIYF
CDR3nt: TGTGCCAGCAACCCCGGGATATCTGGAAACACCATATATTTT

v_gene: TRBV30
j_gene: TRBJ2-1
abundance: NA
d_gene: TRBD1
CDR3aa: CAWSPDRANEQFF
CDR3nt: TGTGCCTGGAGCCCTGACAGGGCCAATGAGCAGTTCTTC

v_gene: TRBV15
j_gene: TRBJ2-4
abundance: few
d_gene: NA
CDR3aa: CATSRDHQGRNIQYF
CDR3nt: TGTGCCACCAGCAGAGATCACCAGGGCCGAAACATTCAGTACTTC

v_gene: TRBV20-1
j_gene: TRBJ2-5
abundance: many
d_gene: NA
CDR3aa: CSAIGGDQETQYF
CDR3nt: TGCAGTGCTATTGGAGGGGACCAAGAGACCCAGTACTTC

v_gene: TRBV10-2
j_gene: TRBJ1-4
abundance: few
d_gene: NA
CDR3aa: CASQGTTNEKLFF
CDR3nt: TGCGCCAGCCAGGGTACAACTAATGAAAAACTGTTTTTT

v_gene: TRBV3-1
j_gene: TRBJ1-2
abundance: many
d_gene: NA
CDR3aa: CASSQDWGGTNGYTF
CDR3nt: TGTGCCAGCAGCCAAGATTGGGGGGGAACGAATGGCTACACCTTC

v_gene: TRBV20-1
j_gene: TRBJ2-7
abundance: few
d_gene: NA
CDR3aa: CSARRGYGTTAYEQYF
CDR3nt: TGCAGTGCTAGGCGGGGTTACGGGACAACAGCCTACGAGCAGTACTTC

v_gene: TRBV12-3/TRBV12-4
j_gene: TRBJ2-5
abundance: NA
d_gene: TRBD1
CDR3aa: CASSLGQGLFTAQYF
CDR3nt: TGTGCCAGCAGTTTAGGACAGGGCCTATTTACGGCCCAGTACTTC

v_gene: TRBV6-1
j_gene: TRBJ1-2
abundance: few
d_gene: NA
CDR3aa: CASSDDPRSHGYTF
CDR3nt: TGTGCCAGCAGTGATGACCCCAGATCTCATGGCTACACCTTC

v_gene: TRBV2
j_gene: TRBJ1-6
abundance: many
d_gene: NA
CDR3aa: CASIMRNSPLHF
CDR3nt: TGTGCCAGCATTATGAGGAATTCACCCCTCCACTTT

v_gene: TRBV18
j_gene: TRBJ1-3
abundance: NA
d_gene: NA
CDR3aa: CASSDVAQSHVGNTIYF
CDR3nt: TGTGCCAGCTCAGACGTTGCCCAGTCACATGTCGGAAACACCATATATTTT

v_gene: TRBV6-5
j_gene: TRBJ2-1
abundance: NA
d_gene: NA
CDR3aa: CASSYWSSMYEQFF
CDR3nt: TGTGCCAGCAGTTACTGGTCTAGTATGTATGAGCAGTTCTTC

v_gene: TRBV6-5
j_gene: TRBJ1-1
abundance: NA
d_gene: NA
CDR3aa: CASSYPPENTEAFF
CDR3nt: TGTGCCAGCAGTTATCCCCCTGAGAACACTGAAGCTTTCTTT

v_gene: TRBV19
j_gene: TRBJ1-2
abundance: NA
d_gene: NA
CDR3aa: CASSFGQQGGYTF
CDR3nt: TGTGCCAGTAGTTTTGGACAGCAGGGTGGCTACACCTTC

v_gene: TRBV3-1
j_gene: TRBJ1-5
abundance: NA
d_gene: TRBD1
CDR3aa: CASSLQGQSNQPQHF
CDR3nt: TGTGCCAGCAGCCTGCAGGGACAGAGCAATCAGCCCCAGCATTTT

v_gene: TRBV20-1
j_gene: TRBJ2-6
abundance: NA
d_gene: NA
CDR3aa: CSAHRSFGANVLTF
CDR3nt: TGCAGTGCTCACCGGTCCTTTGGGGCCAACGTCCTGACTTTC

v_gene: TRBV5-1
j_gene: TRBJ1-1
abundance: many
d_gene: TRBD1
CDR3aa: CASSSGRQGLTEAFF
CDR3nt: TGCGCCAGCAGCTCGGGACGACAGGGGCTTACAGAAGCTTTCTTT

v_gene: TRBV5-1
j_gene: TRBJ1-1
abundance: many
d_gene: TRBD1
CDR3aa: CASNRDSPNTEAFF
CDR3nt: TGCGCCAGCAACCGGGACAGCCCGAACACTGAAGCTTTCTTT

v_gene: TRBV20-1
j_gene: TRBJ1-5
abundance: many
d_gene: TRBD1
CDR3aa: CSARGGTGDQPQHF
CDR3nt: TGCAGTGCTAGAGGAGGGACAGGGGATCAGCCCCAGCATTTT

v_gene: TRBV7-8
j_gene: TRBJ1-2
abundance: few
d_gene: NA
CDR3aa: CASSPRVGQFEGGYTF
CDR3nt: TGTGCCAGCAGCCCCCGAGTCGGACAGTTCGAGGGAGGCTACACCTTC

v_gene: TRBV6-5
j_gene: TRBJ1-2
abundance: NA
d_gene: NA
CDR3aa: CASSNLISGLTNYGYTF
CDR3nt: TGTGCCAGCAGTAACTTAATTTCGGGGCTCACGAACTATGGCTACACCTTC

v_gene: TRBV20-1
j_gene: TRBJ2-1
abundance: few
d_gene: TRBD1
CDR3aa: CSAISSGQTPDGSYNEQFF
CDR3nt: TGCAGTGCTATCTCTTCGGGACAGACCCCCGACGGCTCCTACAATGAGCAGTTCTTC

v_gene: TRBV30
j_gene: TRBJ2-2
abundance: NA
d_gene: NA
CDR3aa: CAWTPGPNTGELFF
CDR3nt: TGTGCCTGGACCCCAGGCCCGAACACCGGGGAGCTGTTTTTT

v_gene: TRBV4-1
j_gene: TRBJ2-1
abundance: NA
d_gene: TRBD2
CDR3aa: CASSLSGGSGRYNEQFF
CDR3nt: TGTGCCAGCAGCCTATCGGGGGGGTCGGGAAGGTACAATGAGCAGTTCTTC

v_gene: TRBV6-5
j_gene: TRBJ1-2
abundance: NA
d_gene: TRBD1
CDR3aa: CASSSRTGGRGYTF
CDR3nt: TGTGCCAGCAGTTCCCGGACAGGGGGCCGTGGCTACACCTTC

v_gene: TRBV9
j_gene: TRBJ1-1
abundance: NA
d_gene: NA
CDR3aa: CASSFLDDREEAFF
CDR3nt: TGTGCCAGCAGCTTCCTTGATGATAGGGAGGAAGCTTTCTTT

v_gene: TRBV28
j_gene: TRBJ1-5
abundance: NA
d_gene: TRBD1
CDR3aa: CASIHPGTGLPQHF
CDR3nt: TGTGCCAGCATTCATCCCGGGACAGGGTTGCCCCAGCATTTT

v_gene: TRBV27
j_gene: TRBJ2-3
abundance: few
d_gene: TRBD1
CDR3aa: CASSFLKTGSGDTQYF
CDR3nt: TGTGCCAGCAGTTTCCTTAAGACAGGGTCTGGAGATACGCAGTATTTT

v_gene: TRBV14
j_gene: TRBJ2-3
abundance: NA
d_gene: NA
CDR3aa: CASSQGDKSTDTQYF
CDR3nt: TGTGCCAGCAGCCAAGGGGACAAGAGCACAGATACGCAGTATTTT

v_gene: TRBV27
j_gene: TRBJ1-2
abundance: few
d_gene: TRBD1
CDR3aa: CASSRQGAVRYGYTF
CDR3nt: TGTGCCAGCAGTAGACAGGGGGCCGTGAGATATGGCTACACCTTC

v_gene: TRBV4-1
j_gene: TRBJ1-4
abundance: few
d_gene: NA
CDR3aa: CASTPGGGQATNEKLFF
CDR3nt: TGCGCCAGCACACCCGGAGGGGGGCAAGCAACTAATGAAAAACTGTTTTTT

v_gene: TRBV7-9
j_gene: TRBJ2-5
abundance: many
d_gene: NA
CDR3aa: CASSPRDIETQYF
CDR3nt: TGTGCCAGCAGCCCCCGGGACATAGAGACCCAGTACTTC

v_gene: TRBV18
j_gene: TRBJ2-2
abundance: few
d_gene: NA
CDR3aa: CASSPPRGTADTGELFF
CDR3nt: TGTGCCAGCTCACCACCGAGGGGAACGGCGGACACCGGGGAGCTGTTTTTT

v_gene: TRBV20-1
j_gene: TRBJ1-5
abundance: NA
d_gene: NA
CDR3aa: CSARDRTGNNQPQHF
CDR3nt: TGCAGTGCTAGAGATCGAACAGGCAACAATCAGCCCCAGCATTTT

v_gene: TRBV5-1
j_gene: TRBJ2-2
abundance: NA
d_gene: NA
CDR3aa: CASSSLGMRTGELFF
CDR3nt: TGCGCCAGCAGCTCCCTAGGTATGAGAACCGGGGAGCTGTTTTTT

v_gene: TRBV18
j_gene: TRBJ1-6
abundance: NA
d_gene: TRBD1
CDR3aa: CASSSLGRGVSYNSPLHF
CDR3nt: TGTGCCAGCTCATCTCTTGGCAGGGGGGTCTCCTATAATTCACCCCTCCACTTT

v_gene: TRBV7-9
j_gene: TRBJ1-5
abundance: few
d_gene: NA
CDR3aa: CASSPEGVWQPQHF
CDR3nt: TGTGCCAGCAGCCCGGAAGGGGTGTGGCAGCCCCAGCATTTT